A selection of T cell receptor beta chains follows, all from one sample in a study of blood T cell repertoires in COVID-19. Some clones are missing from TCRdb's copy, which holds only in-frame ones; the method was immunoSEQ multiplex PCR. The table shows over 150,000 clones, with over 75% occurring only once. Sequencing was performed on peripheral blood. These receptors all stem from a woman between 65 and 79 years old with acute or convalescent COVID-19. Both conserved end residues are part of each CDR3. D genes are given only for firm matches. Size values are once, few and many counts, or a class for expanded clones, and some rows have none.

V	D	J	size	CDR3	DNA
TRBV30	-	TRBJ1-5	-	CAWSGGTAANSNQPQHF	TGTGCCTGGAGTGGAGGTACCGCTGCTAATAGCAATCAGCCCCAGCATTTT
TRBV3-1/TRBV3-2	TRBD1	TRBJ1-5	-	CASSQTGDSNQPQHF	TGTGCCAGCAGCCAGACAGGGGATAGCAATCAGCCCCAGCATTTT
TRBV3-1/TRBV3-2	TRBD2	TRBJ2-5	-	CASSQGGKETQYF	TGTGCCAGCAGCCAGGGAGGGAAAGAGACCCAGTACTTC
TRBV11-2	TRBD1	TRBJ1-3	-	CASSLSTGTGNTIYF	TGTGCCAGCAGCTTATCGACAGGGACTGGAAACACCATATATTTT
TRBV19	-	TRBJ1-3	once	CASTGGPVLSGNTIYF	TGTGCCAGTACGGGGGGCCCCGTTCTCTCTGGAAACACCATATATTTT
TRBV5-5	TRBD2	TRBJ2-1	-	CASSLLVAGGRSYNEQFF	TGTGCCAGCAGCTTGCTGGTAGCGGGAGGGAGGTCCTACAATGAGCAGTTCTTC
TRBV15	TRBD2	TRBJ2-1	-	CATSTGTSGSNEQFF	TGTGCCACCAGCACAGGGACTAGCGGAAGCAATGAGCAGTTCTTC
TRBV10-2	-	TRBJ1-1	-	CASADWNTEAFF	TGCGCCAGTGCTGACTGGAACACTGAAGCTTTCTTT
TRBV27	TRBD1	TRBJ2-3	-	CASSAKGATHGITDTQYF	TGTGCCAGCAGTGCTAAGGGGGCGACTCACGGGATCACAGATACGCAGTATTTT
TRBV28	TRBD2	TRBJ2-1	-	CASSAGLAGNNEQFF	TGTGCCAGCAGTGCTGGACTAGCGGGAAACAATGAGCAGTTCTTC
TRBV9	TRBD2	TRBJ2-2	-	CASSKSGLAETGELFF	TGTGCCAGCAGCAAAAGTGGGCTAGCGGAGACCGGGGAGCTGTTTTTT
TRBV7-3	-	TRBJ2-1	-	CASSLRFSVSEQFF	TGTGCCAGCAGCTTAAGGTTCTCGGTATCCGAGCAGTTCTTC
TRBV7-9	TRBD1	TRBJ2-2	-	CASSSGQGDDTGELFF	TGTGCCAGCAGCTCTGGACAGGGGGATGACACCGGGGAGCTGTTTTTT
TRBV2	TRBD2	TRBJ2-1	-	CASSEGLAVNEQFF	TGTGCCAGCTCTGAGGGACTAGCGGTCAATGAGCAGTTCTTC
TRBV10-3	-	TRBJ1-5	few	CAISQTQGEPQHF	TGTGCCATCAGTCAGACACAGGGTGAGCCCCAGCATTTT
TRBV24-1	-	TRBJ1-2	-	CATSDFPGGGYTF	TGTGCCACCAGTGATTTTCCGGGGGGCGGCTACACCTTC
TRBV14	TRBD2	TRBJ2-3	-	CASSQGWTSGNTDTQYF	TGTGCCAGCAGCCAAGGTTGGACTAGCGGGAACACAGATACGCAGTATTTT
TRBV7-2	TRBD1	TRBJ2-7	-	CASGTGNYEQYF	TGTGCGAGCGGGACAGGGAATTACGAGCAGTACTTC
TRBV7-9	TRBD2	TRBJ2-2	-	CASSLAAGATTGELFF	TGTGCCAGCAGCTTAGCGGCGGGAGCAACCACCGGGGAGCTGTTTTTT
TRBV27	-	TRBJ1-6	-	CASRIQGFSYNSPLHF	TGTGCCAGCAGGATACAGGGTTTCTCCTATAATTCACCCCTCCACTTT
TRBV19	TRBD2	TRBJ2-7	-	CASRTSGSLESYEQYF	TGTGCCAGTAGGACTAGCGGGAGTCTTGAGTCCTACGAGCAGTACTTC
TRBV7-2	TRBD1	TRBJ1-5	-	CASSLGDSTYSNQPQHF	TGTGCCAGCAGCTTAGGGGACAGCACTTATAGCAATCAGCCCCAGCATTTT
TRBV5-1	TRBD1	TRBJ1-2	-	CASSREPQGALYGYTF	TGCGCCAGCAGCCGGGAACCACAGGGGGCCCTCTATGGCTACACCTTC
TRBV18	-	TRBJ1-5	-	CASSSGIWGNQPQHF	TGTGCCAGCTCGTCAGGGATTTGGGGCAATCAGCCCCAGCATTTT
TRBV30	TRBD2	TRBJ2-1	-	CAWSAGTSGSNEQFF	TGTGCCTGGAGTGCGGGGACTAGCGGGAGCAATGAGCAGTTCTTC
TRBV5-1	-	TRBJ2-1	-	CASSLIALISYNEQFF	TGCGCCAGCAGCTTGATAGCGCTGATCTCCTACAATGAGCAGTTCTTC
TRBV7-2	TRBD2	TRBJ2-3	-	CASSSPGTSGRASTDTQYF	TGTGCCAGCAGCAGTCCCGGGACTAGCGGGAGGGCTAGCACAGATACGCAGTATTTT
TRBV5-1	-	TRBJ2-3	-	CASSRSTDTQYF	TGCGCCAGCAGCCGGAGCACAGATACGCAGTATTTT
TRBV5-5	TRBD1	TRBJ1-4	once	CASSLVGQGGHREKLFF	TGTGCCAGCAGCTTGGTGGGACAGGGAGGTCATCGTGAAAAACTGTTTTTT
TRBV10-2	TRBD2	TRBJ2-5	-	CASRVSGSETQYF	TGCGCCAGCAGAGTTAGCGGGAGTGAGACCCAGTACTTC
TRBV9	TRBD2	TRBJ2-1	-	CASSVGGTSTNNEQFF	TGTGCCAGCAGCGTAGGTGGGACTAGCACCAACAATGAGCAGTTCTTC
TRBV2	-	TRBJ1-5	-	CATRRDSNQPQHF	TGTGCCACCCGCCGGGATAGCAATCAGCCCCAGCATTTT
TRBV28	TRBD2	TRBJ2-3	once	CASSFTLAGVADTQYF	TGTGCCAGCAGTTTTACCCTAGCGGGAGTGGCAGATACGCAGTATTTT
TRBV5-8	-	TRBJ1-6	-	CASSFGGRNSPLHF	TGTGCCAGCAGCTTTGGGGGCCGGAATTCACCCCTCCACTTT
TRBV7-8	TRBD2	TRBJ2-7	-	CASSLRGLAASYEQYF	TGTGCCAGCAGCTTAAGGGGACTAGCGGCCTCCTACGAGCAGTACTTC
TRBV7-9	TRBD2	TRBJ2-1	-	CASSLVAGGEQFF	TGTGCCAGCAGCTTAGTAGCGGGGGGAGAGCAGTTCTTC
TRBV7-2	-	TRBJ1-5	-	CASSPAIEARGNQPQHF	TGTGCCAGCAGCCCCGCGATTGAGGCGCGAGGCAATCAGCCCCAGCATTTT
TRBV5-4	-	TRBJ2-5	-	CASSLSALGETQYF	TGTGCCAGCAGCTTGAGCGCCCTTGGAGAGACCCAGTACTTC
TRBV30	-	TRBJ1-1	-	CAWEQLNTEAFF	TGTGCCTGGGAACAGCTGAACACTGAAGCTTTCTTT
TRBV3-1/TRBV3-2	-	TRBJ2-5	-	CASSLFLGEQTQYF	TGTGCCAGCAGCCTCTTCCTCGGGGAACAGACCCAGTACTTC
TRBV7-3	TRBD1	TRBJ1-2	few	CASSPGTGYGYTF	TGTGCCAGCAGCCCTGGGACAGGCTATGGCTACACCTTC